A single sample is the source of the 14 T cell receptor beta chains below, sequenced in a study of cytomegalovirus exposure and HLA in healthy donors. The PCR employed 60 Vbeta primers together with 13 Jbeta primers. Generated by immunoSEQ multiplex PCR, the TCRdb table keeps only in-frame clones and is missing some. The sample comprises approximately 130,000 clones, approximately 80% of which are singletons, and around 1.9% rests with the top ten. Sequencing was performed on PBMCs. These receptors were taken from a man between 35 and 55 years old in good health and CMV-seronegative.

The rearrangement joins TRBV28 to TRBJ2-1; tentatively, D is TRBD2 (6 bases). Between the trimmed V and J ends, which lost 8 bases and 6 bases, there was a span of 11 bases. Germline-derived CDR1 and CDR2 are MDHEN and SYDVKM. The CDR3 is 12 amino acids. The CDR3 here is CASVGDSNEQFF. The DNA of the CDR3 is TGTGCCAGCGTTGGGGACTCCAATGAGCAGTTCTTC.

J is TRBJ2-7 and V is TRBV27; weak D call: TRBD1 (5 bases). CDR1 MNHEY and CDR2 SMNVEV come from the germline V gene (reference sequence). Trimming took 2 bases from V and 3 from J, leaving 11 bases between them. The CDR3 runs to 14 residues. The CDR3 DNA sequence: TGTGCCAGCAGTTTAGCCAGGGCTAACTACGAGCAGTACTTC. It codes for CASSLARANYEQYF.

The J gene is TRBJ2-3, the V gene TRBV7-3; a possible D gene is TRBD2 (5 bases). CDR3 size: 17 residues. The V end was cut by 0 bases, the J end by 1 base, with 14 bases between. Germline CDR1 SGHTA, CDR2 FQGTGA. CDR3 sequence reads: CASSLTGLGIGTDTQYF. CDR3 DNA sequence: TGTGCCAGCAGCTTAACAGGACTGGGAATAGGCACAGATACGCAGTATTTT.

The genes are TRBV28 and TRBJ2-7, with 8 bases fitting TRBD2. CDR1 and CDR2 (germline): MDHEN, SYDVKM. CDR3 length equals 14 residues. Trimming cost V 5 bases and J 4 bases; bases outside gene matches: 7. CDR3 sequence: CASSSAGGTYEQYF. CDR3 nucleotide sequence: TGTGCCAGCAGTAGTGCGGGAGGAACTTACGAGCAGTACTTC.

The rearrangement joins TRBV28 to TRBJ2-7; TRBD1 agrees at 9 bases. The germline CDR1 and CDR2 sequences are MDHEN and SYDVKM. The CDR3 has 15 amino acids. V gave up 6 bases and J gave up 3 bases; unmatched junction bases: 9. Here the CDR3 DNA reads TGTGCCAGCAGCTTAGAGGGACAGGGTCTCTACGAGCAGTACTTC. Protein: CASSLEGQGLYEQYF.

The chain joins TRBV30 to TRBJ1-2; 9 bases agree with TRBD1. CDR3 length equals 14 residues. Trimming cost V 1 base and J 4 bases; bases outside gene matches: 4. Per the germline V gene, CDR1 is GTSNPN and CDR2 is SVGIG (reference sequence). The CDR3 coding sequence is TGTGCCTGGAGTGAACCGGGACAGGGCTATGGCTACACCTTC. Its protein product is CAWSEPGQGYGYTF.

This clone was counted a few times. The chain has TRBV19 and TRBJ2-3, with 8 bases lining up with TRBD1. The germline V gene encodes CDR1 LNHDA and CDR2 SQIVND (reference sequence). This CDR3 is 17 amino acids long. Trimming took 0 bases from V and 7 from J; bases not matched to a gene: 12. The CDR3 sequence is CASSIDKRRTGRNTQYF. The CDR3 coding sequence is TGTGCCAGTAGTATAGATAAAAGACGGACAGGGCGGAATACGCAGTATTTT.

This chain joins TRBV2 and TRBJ1-2; a possible D gene is TRBD1 (5 bases). This CDR3 region has 13 residues. Germline-derived CDR1 and CDR2 are SNHLY and FYNNEI. V was cut by 2 bases and J by 5 bases, with 9 bases left in between. Here the CDR3 reads CASSESGTYGYTF. CDR3 coding DNA: TGTGCCAGCAGTGAATCGGGGACTTATGGCTACACCTTC. Full variable domain (outside the CDR3, taken from reference TRBV2 and TRBJ1-2): EPEVTQTPSHQVTQMGQEVILRCVPISNHLYFYWYRQILGQKVEFLVSFYNNEISEKSEIFDDQFSVERPDGSNFTLKIRSTKLEDSAMYFCASSESGTYGYTFGSGTRLTVV.

This chain joins TRBV10-3 and TRBJ2-1, with D uncertain. The germline gives CDR1 ENHRY, CDR2 SYGVKD. This CDR3 region has 12 residues. V shed 3 bases and J shed 2 bases, with 2 bases lying between them. CDR3 loop: CAISDTYNEQFF. The CDR3 coding sequence is TGTGCCATCAGTGACACCTACAATGAGCAGTTCTTC.

The chain uses TRBV9 and TRBJ1-1; the D gene is possibly TRBD1 (6 bases). This CDR3 has 14 residues. In germline, CDR1 is SGDLS, CDR2 YYNGEE. V lost 3 bases and J 1 base, leaving 10 bases between the germline ends. This chain's CDR3 is CASSDGQKNTEAFF. The CDR3 nucleotides read TGTGCCAGCAGCGACGGACAGAAGAACACTGAAGCTTTCTTT.

The V call is TRBV7-2, the J call TRBJ2-7, with a tentative D call TRBD2 (5 bases). This CDR3 comprises 12 residues. V shed 5 bases and J shed 3 bases, with 8 bases lying between them. Germline V lookup: CDR1 SGHTA, CDR2 FQGNSA. The CDR3 protein is CASSLDYYEQYF. CDR3 coding DNA: TGTGCCAGCAGCCTCGACTACTACGAGCAGTACTTC.

In this sample, this clone turned up a few times. The chain carries TRBV5-6 and TRBJ1-1; TRBD1 agrees at 8 bases. Germline CDR1 is SGHDT and CDR2 is YYEEEE. The CDR3 extends over 15 amino acids. After removal of 2 bases from V and 5 bases from J, the junction contained 8 bases not matched to a gene. This chain's CDR3 is CASSFQGARGTEAFF. CDR3 nucleotides: TGTGCCAGCAGCTTCCAGGGGGCGCGGGGGACTGAAGCTTTCTTT. Based on the CDR3 plus reference TRBV5-6 and TRBJ1-1, the full variable domain is DAGVTQSPTHLIKTRGQQVTLRCSPKSGHDTVSWYQQALGQGPQFIFQYYEEEERQRGNFPDRFSGHQFPNYSSELNVNALLLGDSALYLCASSFQGARGTEAFFGQGTRLTVV.

The chain is built from TRBV6-5 and TRBJ1-2, with TRBD1 matching 7 bases. Germline CDR1 MNHEY, CDR2 SVGAGI. This CDR3 comprises 15 residues. V shed 4 bases and J 4 bases; nucleotides not matched to a gene: 9. The CDR3 loop reads CASSSGQTSGYGYTF. The CDR3 DNA reads as TGTGCCAGCAGTTCGGGACAGACCTCTGGCTATGGCTACACCTTC.

This chain joins TRBV5-1 and TRBJ2-3; D not resolved. The CDR3 covers 15 residues. Trimming removed 3 bases at V and 4 bases at J, with 15 bases between. CDR1 and CDR2 (germline): SGHRS, YFSETQ. Here the CDR3 DNA reads TGCGCCAGCAGCTCCGCCCCAGGTTACGCAGATACGCAGTATTTT. Its translation: CASSSAPGYADTQYF.